The clone carrying this T cell receptor beta chain came up once. The record originates from a study of T cell repertoires in cytomegalovirus infection. Overall study context: Public TCR beta signatures indicated both CMV infection and matching HLA type.

The CDR3 extends over 14 amino acids. Germline lookup yields CDR1 SGHVT and CDR2 SQSDAQ. V was clipped by 7 bases and J by 3 bases, with 12 bases between them. TCRdb reprocessed the reads with MiXCR, giving one entry per CDR3 protein. The sample carries a few hundred thousand distinct CDR3 sequences, approximately 22% recorded once. The gene calls are TRBV7-4 and TRBJ2-2; D not certain. Sequenced input: CD8+ T cells from PBMCs. The source is a human donor in good health (CMV status not recorded). Some clones in this sample may be carry-over from other donors' samples. The DNA of the CDR3 is TGTGCCAGCACACCGCATCCCCACACCGGGGAGCTGTTTTTT. Protein: CASTPHPHTGELFF.